This T cell receptor beta chain was observed in a study of T cell responses to AZD1222 COVID-19 vaccine. Study-level information: Second-dose groups at about 4 or about 12 weeks were pooled.

Measured with immunoSEQ multiplex PCR; TCRdb has only the in-frame clones, and not every one. The data contain under 95,000 clones, around 90% of them singletons. V dropped 3 bases and J dropped 4 bases, with 9 bases sitting between them. Germline V gene sequence: CDR1 SGHTA, CDR2 FQGNSA. This CDR3 has 13 amino acids. J is TRBJ1-2 and V is TRBV7-2, with D possibly matching TRBD1 (5 bases). This TCR was recovered from an adult in good health. Here the sequenced sample was peripheral blood, taken on day 0 of AZD1222 vaccination. The CDR3 DNA follows: TGTGCCAGCAGCTTGGGGGGTAGCTATGGCTACACCTTC. Its protein product is CASSLGGSYGYTF.